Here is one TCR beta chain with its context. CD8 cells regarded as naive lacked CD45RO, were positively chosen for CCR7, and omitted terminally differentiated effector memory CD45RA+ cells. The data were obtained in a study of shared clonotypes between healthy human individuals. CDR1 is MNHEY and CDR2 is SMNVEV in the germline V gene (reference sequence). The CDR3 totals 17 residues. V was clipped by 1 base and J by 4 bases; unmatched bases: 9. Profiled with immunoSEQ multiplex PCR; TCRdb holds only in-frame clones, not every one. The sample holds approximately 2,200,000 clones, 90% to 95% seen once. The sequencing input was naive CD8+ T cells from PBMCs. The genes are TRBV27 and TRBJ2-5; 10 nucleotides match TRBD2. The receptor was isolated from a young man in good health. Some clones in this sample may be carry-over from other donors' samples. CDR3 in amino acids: CASSLFPSGSAGETQYF. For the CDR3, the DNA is TGTGCCAGCAGTTTATTCCCTAGCGGGAGTGCTGGAGAGACCCAGTACTTC.